The 18 T cell receptor beta chains below come from one sample, sequenced in a study of vaccination effects on CD4 cells after COVID-19. Ahead of sequencing, the ViraFEST assay grew antigen-specific CD4+ T cells using viral peptide pools. Following culture for about ten days, CD4+ T cells were isolated. Previously uninfected by SARS-CoV-2, the vaccine recipients also showed negative nucleocapsid antibodies. These receptors are not linked to any known antigen. Repertoires were generated with immunoSEQ multiplex PCR, while TCRdb's copy carries only in-frame clones and drops some. Here the sample spans about 40,000 clones, about 69% being singletons. The starting material was CD4+ T cells from PBMCs cultured with HCoV-OC43 spike peptides, obtained before COVID-19 vaccination. Stated subset: HCoV-OC43 spike overlapping peptide pool stimulation. The receptors derive from a human donor who received a COVID-19 vaccine.

The chain combines TRBV6-1 with TRBJ2-7; 9 bases fit TRBD2. CDR1 and CDR2 from the germline V gene are MNHNS and SASEGT. CDR3 size: 15 residues. V was clipped by 2 bases and J by 1 base; unmatched bases: 3. CDR3 amino acids: CASSEPGLASYEQYF. CDR3 nucleotide sequence: TGTGCCAGCAGTGAACCGGGACTAGCATCCTACGAGCAGTACTTC.

The rearrangement joins TRBV9 to TRBJ2-1, with 9 positions matching TRBD2. With 0 bases clipped from V and 5 bases from J, the junction kept 6 bases outside the gene matches. This CDR3 is built from 16 residues. Germline V gives CDR1 SGDLS, CDR2 YYNGEE. CDR3 sequence reads: CASSVAPASGNNEQFF. In nucleotides, the CDR3 is TGTGCCAGCAGCGTAGCTCCGGCTAGCGGGAACAATGAGCAGTTCTTC.

This clone was counted only a few times. The V and J genes are TRBV5-1 and TRBJ1-5, with 7 bases aligning to TRBD1. The V gene's germline CDR1 is SGHRS and CDR2 YFSETQ. CDR3 size: 20 residues. J gave up 0 bases and V 0 bases, and 15 bases lay outside the gene matches. CDR3 bases: TGCGCCAGCAGCTTGGTACGAAAAGGGGGACAGTCTCATAGCAATCAGCCCCAGCATTTT. Amino acid sequence: CASSLVRKGGQSHSNQPQHF.

The V call is TRBV5-1, the J call TRBJ1-1, with D perhaps matching TRBD1 (5 bases). V gave up 3 bases and J gave up 1 base, with 10 bases separating them. Germline values: CDR1 SGHRS, CDR2 YFSETQ. The CDR3 is 14 amino acids. The CDR3 DNA follows: TGCGCCAGCAGCTCGGGACCCCAGAACACTGAAGCTTTCTTT. Translation: CASSSGPQNTEAFF.

V is TRBV6-5 and J is TRBJ2-3, with 8 bases matching TRBD2. The germline V gene encodes CDR1 MNHEY and CDR2 SVGAGI. V lost 5 bases, J lost 4 bases, and 8 bases stayed unmatched. The CDR3 covers 15 residues. The chain's CDR3 is CASSLSGGRPDTQYF. In DNA, the CDR3 is TGTGCCAGCAGTCTCAGCGGGGGTAGGCCAGATACGCAGTATTTT.

The V gene is TRBV6-5, the J gene TRBJ2-7; 7 nucleotides line up with TRBD1. Germline CDR1 and CDR2: MNHEY and SVGAGI. The CDR3 contains 14 residues. The J segment lost 3 bases and the V segment lost 6 bases, leaving 8 bases of the junction unmatched. CDR3 in DNA: TGTGCCAGCAGAACCGACAGGGTTATCTACGAGCAGTACTTC. Its translation: CASRTDRVIYEQYF.

The chain couples TRBV12-1 to TRBJ2-1; TRBD2, as called in the table, went unchecked against the DNA. TRBV12-1 is assigned pseudogene status. The CDR3 is 17 amino acids. In nucleotides, the CDR3 is TGTGCCAGCAGCCCGCGACTAGCGGGAGGGCCTTTCAATGAGCAGTTCTTC. Amino acid sequence: CASSPRLAGGPFNEQFF.

V and J are TRBV5-4 and TRBJ2-3; 8 positions match TRBD2. V was pared by 0 bases and J by 5 bases, with 5 bases of the junction left unmatched. Per germline, CDR1 SGHNT and CDR2 YYREEE (reference sequence). The CDR3 length is 15 residues. The CDR3 is CASSLEAGVIDTQYF. In DNA form, the CDR3 reads TGTGCCAGCAGCTTGGAAGCGGGAGTAATAGATACGCAGTATTTT.

The gene calls are TRBV9 and TRBJ2-3; 8 bases agree with TRBD2. V was pared by 2 bases and J by 1 base, with 3 bases of the junction left unmatched. The CDR3 sequence is 15 residues long. The V gene's germline CDR1 is SGDLS and CDR2 YYNGEE. CDR3 nucleotides: TGTGCCAGCAGCGTCACTAGCGGTCGCACAGATACGCAGTATTTT. Protein sequence: CASSVTSGRTDTQYF.

This chain uses TRBV12-3 or TRBV12-4 with TRBJ2-3, with D perhaps TRBD1 (5 bases). This CDR3 region has 12 residues. V lost 4 bases to trimming and J lost 5 bases, with 7 bases between them. The CDR3 protein is CASSWTLDTQYF. The CDR3 nucleotides read TGTGCCAGCAGTTGGACATTAGATACGCAGTATTTT.

This clone was recorded a few times. The chain carries TRBV5-1 and TRBJ2-2, with 7 bases identical to TRBD2. The germline gives CDR1 SGHRS, CDR2 YFSETQ. Trimming cost V 3 bases and J 0 bases; bases outside gene matches: 2. This CDR3 comprises 15 residues. Here the CDR3 reads CASSWGGANTGELFF. The DNA of the CDR3 is TGCGCCAGCAGCTGGGGGGGAGCGAACACCGGGGAGCTGTTTTTT.

The J gene is TRBJ1-5, the V gene TRBV5-5; D remains ambiguous. The ends were cut back, 1 base at V and 1 base at J, with 12 bases in the middle. Germline CDR1 SGHKS, CDR2 YYEKEE (reference sequence). The CDR3 contains 16 residues. The CDR3 loop is CASSLFWSLSNQPQHF. The CDR3 coding sequence is TGTGCCAGCAGCTTGTTCTGGAGTTTAAGCAATCAGCCCCAGCATTTT.

The rearrangement uses TRBV15 and TRBJ2-1; unclear D gene. The CDR3 length is 12 residues. Trimming cost V 3 bases and J 3 bases, with 3 bases left between them. Germline V gene sequence: CDR1 LNHNV, CDR2 YYDKDF (reference sequence). As DNA, the CDR3 is TGTGCCACCAGCAGTGTCTACAATGAGCAGTTCTTC. Translating gives CATSSVYNEQFF.

The chain is built from TRBV7-8 and TRBJ2-2; the match to TRBD2 covers 8 bases. The CDR3 length is 17 residues. The germline V gene encodes CDR1 SGHVS and CDR2 FQNEAQ. V lost 1 base to trimming and J lost 1 base; unmatched junction nucleotides: 5. The CDR3 sequence: CASSLGYREGNTGELFF. CDR3 sequence (DNA): TGTGCCAGCAGCTTAGGTTATCGGGAGGGGAACACCGGGGAGCTGTTTTTT. Complete variable domain (other parts from reference TRBV7-8 and TRBJ2-2): GAGVSQSPRYKVAKRGQDVALRCDPISGHVSLFWYQQALGQGPEFLTYFQNEAQLDKSGLPSDRFFAERPEGSVSTLKIQRTQQEDSAVYLCASSLGYREGNTGELFFGEGSRLTVL.

This chain joins TRBV5-4 and TRBJ2-2; possibly TRBD2 for D (6 bases). With 1 base removed from V and 4 bases from J, the gap between germline ends came to 11 bases. Germline-derived CDR1 and CDR2 are SGHNT and YYREEE (reference sequence). This CDR3 is built from 15 residues. CDR3 residues: CASSLPGRGTGELFF. CDR3 nucleotide sequence: TGTGCCAGCAGCTTGCCCGGGAGAGGCACCGGGGAGCTGTTTTTT. Using reference TRBV5-4 and TRBJ2-2 for the parts outside the CDR3, the full variable domain is ETGVTQSPTHLIKTRGQQVTLRCSSQSGHNTVSWYQQALGQGPQFIFQYYREEENGRGNFPPRFSGLQFPNYSSELNVNALELDDSALYLCASSLPGRGTGELFFGEGSRLTVL.

The J gene is TRBJ2-7, the V gene TRBV5-6; no reliable D call. Germline CDR1 SGHDT, CDR2 YYEEEE. Trimming pared 0 bases from V and 7 bases from J, leaving 11 bases between. This CDR3 is 13 amino acids long. CDR3 DNA: TGTGCCAGCAGCTTGGGTACTCTACGGGAGCAGTACTTC. Translating it yields CASSLGTLREQYF.

The chain joins TRBV3-1 (or the pseudogene TRBV3-2) to TRBJ1-1; no reliable D call. This CDR3 region has 12 residues. Germline V CDR1 and CDR2: LGHDT, YNNKEL (reference sequence). V was trimmed by 1 base and J by 2 bases, leaving 2 bases between them. The CDR3 DNA sequence: TGTGCCAGCAGCCAAGTTAACACTGAAGCTTTCTTT. It is translated as CASSQVNTEAFF.

The rearrangement uses TRBV6-5 and TRBJ2-5; the D is unclear. Germline CDR1 MNHEY, CDR2 SVGAGI. The CDR3 contains 12 residues. V was cut by 0 bases and J by 1 base, with 0 bases left in between. The CDR3 reads CASSYSQETQYF. The CDR3 bases are TGTGCCAGCAGTTACTCCCAAGAGACCCAGTACTTC.